This TCR beta chain comes out of a study of blood T cell repertoires in COVID-19. Study as a whole: From the United States, Italy and Spain came samples of acute and convalescent COVID-19. Sources were T cells, B-cell-depleted T cells, or PBMCs; the material itself was cDNA or gDNA.

Per the study methods: How many nucleated cells were present was estimated from reference gene primer amplification. TCRdb's table, derived via immunoSEQ multiplex PCR, lists solely in-frame clones and lacks some. Clone size and V and J calls were adopted from that table, with D and trimming inferred from the DNA. The repertoire consists of around 75,000 clones, with more than 70% occurring once and the leading ten covering 13%. Patients from Seattle were sampled longitudinally, starting during active infection. Sequenced sample: peripheral blood. The receptor's source is a man over 45 with COVID-19, enrolled during active disease.

CDR3 sequence reads: CASSSEGWGDTEAFF. For the CDR3, the DNA is TGTGCCAGCAGCTCGGAGGGGTGGGGGGACACTGAAGCTTTCTTT. The chain joins TRBV5-4 to TRBJ1-1; possibly TRBD1 for D (5 bases). The CDR3 runs 15 residues. Germline V gene sequence: CDR1 SGHNT, CDR2 YYREEE (reference sequence). The V end lost 3 bases, the J end lost 3 bases, and 15 bases lay between the germline ends. The variable domain in full, completed from reference TRBV5-4 and TRBJ1-1, reads ETGVTQSPTHLIKTRGQQVTLRCSSQSGHNTVSWYQQALGQGPQFIFQYYREEENGRGNFPPRFSGLQFPNYSSELNVNALELDDSALYLCASSSEGWGDTEAFFGQGTRLTVV.